The following is a TCR beta chain sequence with its context. The source of the sample is a study of blood T cell repertoires in COVID-19. Across the study: From the United States, Italy and Spain came samples of acute and convalescent COVID-19. Sample material is recorded as cDNA or gDNA derived from T cells, B-cell-depleted T cells, or PBMCs.

Per the original methods: Scientists estimated how many nucleated cells there were by amplifying reference gene primers. Sequenced by immunoSEQ multiplex PCR; TCRdb stores in-frame clones only, minus some. V and J calls and clone size are copied from that table; D and trimming were computed from the DNA. The sample records about 73,000 clones, around 83% being singletons. The sequence derives from a woman aged 60-75 years with acute or convalescent COVID-19. Sequencing was performed on peripheral blood.

The CDR3 DNA sequence: TGTGCCACCAGTTCTGGCAGGGGGTACAATGAGCAGTTCTTC. Translated: CATSSGRGYNEQFF. The chain has TRBV24-1 and TRBJ2-1, with TRBD1 identical over 7 bases. The CDR3 is made up of 14 amino acids. CDR1 and CDR2 from the germline V gene are KGHDR and SFDVKD. V lost 6 bases, J lost 4 bases, and 5 bases stayed unmatched.